This record looks at one T cell receptor beta chain sequence and its context. J lost 4 bases, V lost 4 bases, and 13 bases had no gene match. CDR1 and CDR2 (germline): ENHRY, SYGVKD. The CDR3 runs 18 residues. Clones were read by immunoSEQ multiplex PCR, and TCRdb kept only the in-frame ones, dropping some. This sample has almost 200,000 clones, with 89% found just once. This sample is drawn from a study of blood T cell repertoires in COVID-19. This clonotype originated in a woman between 18 and 29 years old who had recovered from COVID-19. Sequences were obtained from PBMCs or T cells enriched from blood (not recorded which). The chain recombines TRBV10-3 with TRBJ1-2, with TRBD1 matching 12 bases. The CDR3 coding sequence is TGTGCCATCAGTGCCCTTAACCCCCGGGACAGGGGGCTCTATGGCTACACCTTC. Translating it yields CAISALNPRDRGLYGYTF.